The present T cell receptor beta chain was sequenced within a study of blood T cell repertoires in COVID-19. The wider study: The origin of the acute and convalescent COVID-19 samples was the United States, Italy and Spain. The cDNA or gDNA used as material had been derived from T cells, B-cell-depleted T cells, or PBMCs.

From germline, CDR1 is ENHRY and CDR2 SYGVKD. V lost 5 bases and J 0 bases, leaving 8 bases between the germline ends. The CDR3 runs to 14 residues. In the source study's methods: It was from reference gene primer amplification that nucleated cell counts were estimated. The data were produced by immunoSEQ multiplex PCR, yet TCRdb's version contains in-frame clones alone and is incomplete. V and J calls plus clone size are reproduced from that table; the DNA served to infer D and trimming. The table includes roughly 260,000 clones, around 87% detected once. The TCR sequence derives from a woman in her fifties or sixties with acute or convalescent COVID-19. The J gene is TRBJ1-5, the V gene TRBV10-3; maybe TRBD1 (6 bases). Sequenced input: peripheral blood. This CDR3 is CAISQGISNQPQHF. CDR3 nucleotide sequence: TGTGCCATCAGTCAGGGGATTAGCAATCAGCCCCAGCATTTT.